The source of this TCR beta chain is a study of T cell repertoires in cytomegalovirus infection. V trimming: 5 bases; J trimming: 1 base; junction bases outside the gene matches: 6. Germline V gene data show CDR1 as SGHTA and CDR2 as FQGNSA. The CDR3 spans 15 residues. TCRdb processed the reads anew with MiXCR; each CDR3 protein has one entry. In the table there are roughly 600,000 distinct CDR3 sequences, approximately 24% of which are singletons. This clonotype came up many times. No antigen is known for it. Study-wide findings and caveats: The study identified carriers of CMV plus the relevant HLA from cumulative public TCR beta family frequency.

The chain is built from TRBV7-2 and TRBJ2-3, with TRBD2 matching 7 bases. The receptor was isolated from a human donor in good health (CMV status not recorded). Some clones in this sample may be carry-over from other donors' samples. The sequenced sample was CD8+ T cells from PBMCs. CDR3 in DNA: TGTGCCAGCAGCGCCCCTAGCGGACGCACAGATACGCAGTATTTT. As protein: CASSAPSGRTDTQYF.